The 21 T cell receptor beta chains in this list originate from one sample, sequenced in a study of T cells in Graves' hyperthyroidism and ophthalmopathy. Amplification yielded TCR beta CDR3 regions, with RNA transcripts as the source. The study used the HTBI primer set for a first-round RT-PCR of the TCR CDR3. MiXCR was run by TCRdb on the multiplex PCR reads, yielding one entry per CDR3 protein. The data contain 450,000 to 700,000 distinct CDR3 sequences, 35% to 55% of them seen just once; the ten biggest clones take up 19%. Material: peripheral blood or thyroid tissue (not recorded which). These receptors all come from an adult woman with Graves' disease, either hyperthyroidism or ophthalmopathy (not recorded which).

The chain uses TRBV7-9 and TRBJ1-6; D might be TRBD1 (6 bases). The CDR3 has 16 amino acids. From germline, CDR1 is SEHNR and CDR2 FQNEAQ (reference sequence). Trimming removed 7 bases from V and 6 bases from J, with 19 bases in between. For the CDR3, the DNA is TGTGCCAGCACCGATGTGGGCAGGGGTTTTAATTCACCCCTCCACTTT. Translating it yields CASTDVGRGFNSPLHF. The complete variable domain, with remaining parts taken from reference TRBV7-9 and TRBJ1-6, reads DTGVSQNPRHKITKRGQNVTFRCDPISEHNRLYWYRQTLGQGPEFLTYFQNEAQLEKSRLLSDRFSAERPKGSFSTLEIQRTEQGDSAMYLCASTDVGRGFNSPLHFGNGTRLTVT.

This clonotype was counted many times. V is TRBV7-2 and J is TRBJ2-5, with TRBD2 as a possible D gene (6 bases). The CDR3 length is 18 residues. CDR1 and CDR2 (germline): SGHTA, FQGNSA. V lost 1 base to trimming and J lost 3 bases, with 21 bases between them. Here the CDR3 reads CASSLGRGGRISKETQYF. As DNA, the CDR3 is TGTGCCAGCAGCTTAGGTAGGGGAGGAAGGATCAGCAAAGAGACCCAGTACTTC.

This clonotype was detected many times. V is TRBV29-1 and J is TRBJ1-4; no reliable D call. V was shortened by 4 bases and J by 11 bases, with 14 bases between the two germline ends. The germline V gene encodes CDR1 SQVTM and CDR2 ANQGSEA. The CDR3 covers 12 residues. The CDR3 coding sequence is TGCAGCGTTGCATCGGGGTTGGGGAAACTGTTTTTT. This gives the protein CSVASGLGKLFF. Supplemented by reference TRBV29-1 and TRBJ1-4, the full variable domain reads SAVISQKPSRDICQRGTSLTIQCQVDSQVTMMFWYRQQPGQSLTLIATANQGSEATYESGFVIDKFPISRPNLTFSTLTVSNMSPEDSSIYLCSVASGLGKLFFGSGTQLSVL.

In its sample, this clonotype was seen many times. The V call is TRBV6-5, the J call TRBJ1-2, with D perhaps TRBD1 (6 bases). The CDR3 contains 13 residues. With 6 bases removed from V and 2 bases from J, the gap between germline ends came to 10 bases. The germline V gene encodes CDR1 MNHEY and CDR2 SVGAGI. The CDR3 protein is CASRRQENYGYTF. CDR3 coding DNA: TGTGCCAGCAGGCGACAGGAAAACTATGGCTACACCTTC.

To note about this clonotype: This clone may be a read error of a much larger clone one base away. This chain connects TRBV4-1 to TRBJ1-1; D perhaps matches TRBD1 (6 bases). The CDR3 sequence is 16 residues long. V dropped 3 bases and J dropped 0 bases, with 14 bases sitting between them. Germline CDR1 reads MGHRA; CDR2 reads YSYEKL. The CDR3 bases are TGCGCCAGCAGCCACGGAAGAGGGGGGATGAACACTGAAGCTTTCTTT. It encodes CASSHGRGGMNTEAFF.

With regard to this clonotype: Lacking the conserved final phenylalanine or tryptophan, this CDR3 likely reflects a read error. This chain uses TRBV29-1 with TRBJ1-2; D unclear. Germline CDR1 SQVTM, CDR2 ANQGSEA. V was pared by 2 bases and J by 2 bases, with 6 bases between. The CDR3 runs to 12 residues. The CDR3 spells CSVERRNYGYTS. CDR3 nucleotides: TGCAGCGTTGAACGGAGAAACTATGGCTACACCTCC.

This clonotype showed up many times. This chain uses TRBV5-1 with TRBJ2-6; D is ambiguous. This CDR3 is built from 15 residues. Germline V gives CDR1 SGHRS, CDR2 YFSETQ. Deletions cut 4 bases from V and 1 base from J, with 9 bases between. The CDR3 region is CASSLRPSGANVLTF. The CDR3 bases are TGCGCCAGCAGCCTTAGGCCATCTGGGGCCAACGTCCTGACTTTC.

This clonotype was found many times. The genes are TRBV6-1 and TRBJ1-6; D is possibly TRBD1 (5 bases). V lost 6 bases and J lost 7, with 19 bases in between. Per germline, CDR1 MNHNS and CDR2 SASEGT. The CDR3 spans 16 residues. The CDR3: CASSGFSGTGNSPLHF. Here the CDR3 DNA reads TGTGCCAGCAGCGGGTTCTCGGGGACCGGGAATTCACCCCTCCACTTT.

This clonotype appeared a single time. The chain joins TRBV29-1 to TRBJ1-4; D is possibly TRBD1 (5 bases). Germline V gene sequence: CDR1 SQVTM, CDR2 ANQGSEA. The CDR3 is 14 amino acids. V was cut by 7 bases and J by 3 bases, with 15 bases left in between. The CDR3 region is CSASGSKANEKLFF. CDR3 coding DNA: TGCAGCGCCTCAGGGTCTAAGGCTAATGAAAAACTGTTTTTT.

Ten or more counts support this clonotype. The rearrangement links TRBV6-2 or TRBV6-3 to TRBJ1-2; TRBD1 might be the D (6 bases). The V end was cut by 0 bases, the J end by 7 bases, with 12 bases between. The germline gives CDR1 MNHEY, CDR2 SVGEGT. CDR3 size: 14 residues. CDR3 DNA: TGTGCCAGCAGTTACTCGGACGGGGGCCGTGGCTACACCTTC. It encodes CASSYSDGGRGYTF.

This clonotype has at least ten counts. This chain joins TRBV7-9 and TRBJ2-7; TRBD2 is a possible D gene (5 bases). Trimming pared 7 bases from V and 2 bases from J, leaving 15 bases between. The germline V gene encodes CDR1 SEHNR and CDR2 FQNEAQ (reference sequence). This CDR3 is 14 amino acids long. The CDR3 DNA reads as TGTGCCAGCACCCCGGCTAGCCGCACCTACGAGCAGTACTTC. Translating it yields CASTPASRTYEQYF.

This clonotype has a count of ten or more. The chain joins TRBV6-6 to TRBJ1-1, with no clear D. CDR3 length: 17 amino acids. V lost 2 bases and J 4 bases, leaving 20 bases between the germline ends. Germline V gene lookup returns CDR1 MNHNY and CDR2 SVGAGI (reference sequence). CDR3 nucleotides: TGTGCCAGCAGTTACGACAAATCACGGTGGGAGGGCACTGAAGCTTTCTTT. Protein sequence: CASSYDKSRWEGTEAFF.

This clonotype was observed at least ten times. The CDR3 DNA reads as TGTGCCAGCAGCTTAACGGACAGGGGCGAGCAGTACTTC. This translates into CASSLTDRGEQYF. The chain carries TRBV7-3 and TRBJ2-7, with 9 nucleotides matching TRBD1. The junction had 0 bases not matched to a gene; V was cut back by 0 bases and J by 6 bases. Germline V gene lookup returns CDR1 SGHTA and CDR2 FQGTGA. The CDR3 runs to 13 residues.

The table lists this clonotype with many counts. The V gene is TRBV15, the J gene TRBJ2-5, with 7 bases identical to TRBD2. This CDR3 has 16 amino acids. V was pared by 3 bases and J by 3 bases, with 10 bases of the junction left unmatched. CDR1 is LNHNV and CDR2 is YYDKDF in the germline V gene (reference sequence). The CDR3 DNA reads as TGTGCCACCAGCAGGGCGGCTAGCGGAGTGGAAGAGACCCAGTACTTC. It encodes CATSRAASGVEETQYF.

The chain's CDR3 is CASGVLGSAYGYTF. CDR3 bases: TGTGCCAGTGGAGTTCTAGGTTCAGCCTATGGCTACACCTTC. This chain joins TRBV19 and TRBJ1-2; no clear D gene. The germline V gene has CDR1 LNHDA and CDR2 SQIVND (reference sequence). V lost 8 bases to trimming and J lost 4 bases, with 17 bases between them. CDR3 length: 14 residues.

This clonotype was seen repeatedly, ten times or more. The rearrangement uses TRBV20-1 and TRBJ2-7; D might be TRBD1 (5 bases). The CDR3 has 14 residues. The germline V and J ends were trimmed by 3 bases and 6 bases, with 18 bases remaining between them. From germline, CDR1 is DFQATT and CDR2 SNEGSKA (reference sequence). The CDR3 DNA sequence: TGCAGTGCTAGGGGGTCAGGGTGGTCTGGCGAGCAGTACTTC. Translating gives CSARGSGWSGEQYF.

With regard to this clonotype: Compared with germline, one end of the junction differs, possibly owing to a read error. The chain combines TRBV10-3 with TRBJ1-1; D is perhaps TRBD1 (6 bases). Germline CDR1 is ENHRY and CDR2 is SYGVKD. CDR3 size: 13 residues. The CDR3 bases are TGTGCCATCACCAGGCGAGGGGACACCGAAGCTTTCTTT. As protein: CAITRRGDTEAFF.

Here the CDR3 reads CSVNRDRGMNTEAFF. The CDR3 DNA reads as TGCAGCGTAAATAGGGACAGGGGAATGAACACTGAAGCTTTCTTT. The V gene is TRBV29-1, the J gene TRBJ1-1; 10 positions agree with TRBD1. The germline V gene encodes CDR1 SQVTM and CDR2 ANQGSEA. J lost 0 bases, V lost 6 bases, and 7 bases had no gene match. This CDR3 comprises 15 residues.

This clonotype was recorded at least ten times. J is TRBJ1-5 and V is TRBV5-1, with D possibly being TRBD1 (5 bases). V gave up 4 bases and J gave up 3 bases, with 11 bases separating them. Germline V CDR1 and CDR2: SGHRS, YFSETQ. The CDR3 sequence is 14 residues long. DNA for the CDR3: TGCGCCAGCAGCCCGTCAGGGACCAATCAGCCCCAGCATTTT. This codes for CASSPSGTNQPQHF.

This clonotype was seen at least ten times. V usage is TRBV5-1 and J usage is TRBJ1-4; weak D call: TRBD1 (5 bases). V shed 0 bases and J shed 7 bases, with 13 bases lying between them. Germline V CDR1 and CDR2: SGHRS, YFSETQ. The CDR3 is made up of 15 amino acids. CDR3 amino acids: CASSLAGRGGEKLFF. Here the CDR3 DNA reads TGCGCCAGCAGCTTGGCCGGAAGGGGTGGTGAAAAACTGTTTTTT.

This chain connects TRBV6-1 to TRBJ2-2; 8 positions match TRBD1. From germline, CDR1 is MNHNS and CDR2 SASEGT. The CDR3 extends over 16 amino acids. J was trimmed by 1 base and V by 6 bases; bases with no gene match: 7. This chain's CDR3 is CASSTAGQENTGELFF. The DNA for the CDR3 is TGTGCCAGCAGCACCGCGGGACAGGAGAACACCGGGGAGCTGTTTTTT.